This paragraph covers one T cell receptor beta chain sequence. The specificity of this receptor is unknown. The cohort was made up of about 670 healthy bone marrow donors. All cohort members were sampled while nominally healthy, although unrecorded immune exposures were likely present. The donor was CMV seronegative and belonged to the group of under 400 seronegative cohort members. A peripheral blood sample was provided by each donor, and peripheral blood mononuclear cells were used for TCR beta sequencing. Genomic DNA extraction from the blood cell samples was performed with the Qiagen DNeasy Blood Extraction Kit. These data belong to a study of cytomegalovirus exposure and HLA in healthy donors (TCRdb year 2017). About the full investigation: According to an earlier analysis of around 600 of the donors, about 170 million T cells yielded over 90 million unique TCR beta sequences and approximately 280 Gb of sequence data. Approximately 300 gigabases of sequencing data and around 85 million unique TCR sequences made up an early release that covered several hundred HLA-typed donors. Of the roughly 400 genotyped donors, 75% to 85% were placed in the genetic ancestry cluster associated with self-reported Caucasian donors. The aim of the study was to test whether cataloging public T cell receptors could identify signatures of past pathogen exposure. The T cell repertoires of 550 to 850 subjects were profiled by immunosequencing and related to cytomegalovirus serostatus. Along with the roughly 670-subject first cohort, a separate validation cohort of roughly 110 different subjects was used. To predict cytomegalovirus infection status, the study brought together high-throughput TCR immunosequencing, statistical association of individual TCRs with disease status, and machine learning. In a later analysis, previously published TCR beta repertoires from 666 donors were re-analyzed and high-resolution HLA genotyping was added so that TCR occurrence patterns could be studied. Rather than using new phenotypic data, the later analysis identified candidate immune exposures from TCR beta sequences and from how often those sequences occurred across donors. In an earlier analysis of roughly 540 of the donors, high-throughput TCR beta sequencing was used to judge whether each TCR beta V gene segment behaved as functional or pseudogenic. Donor age, sex, ethnicity and CMV serostatus were compiled alongside the repertoire data. In a later genetic analysis, genome-wide SNP genotypes for about three fifths of the 666 donors were used, and that subset was treated as a discovery cohort. All discovery cohort repertoires had been generated on a single sequencing platform. Class I and class II HLA loci were covered by the typing at four-digit resolution. Typing coverage differed by locus: A, B, C, DRB1 and DQB1 were typed in about 620-640 donors, DQA1 in approximately 520, DPA1 in 600 to 610, and DPB1 in around 440. Because of strong linkage in the cohort, a few DR-DQ haplotypes were treated as single units for association and clustering. Across 398 genotyped donors of the cohort, an average of roughly 250,000 unique TCR beta nucleotide sequences per donor were sequenced, and roughly 18% of those sequences were non-productive. The study at large found these results: In vitro tests confirmed that three of the cytomegalovirus-associated TCR beta chains recognize cytomegalovirus antigens. The study gave a list of under 200 TCR beta chains associated with cytomegalovirus. This cohort had only TCR beta chains sequenced, and the lack of alpha or paired-chain data limited which features could be detected. The 87-base-pair reads could not distinguish some IMGT-functional V segments, including TRBV6-2 and TRBV6-3, so those segments were excluded. In a later analysis, TCR association rates were found to vary across HLA loci, with the most associated TCRs seen for DRB1 alleles and the fewest for HLA-C alleles. The presence/absence analyses assumed that sequencing depth was roughly uniform across donors, and that assumption may not be true. In a later genetic analysis, a missense DCLRE1C variant was associated with V-gene and J-gene trimming of TCR beta chains, and the association was replicated in an independent cohort. A later genetic analysis reported fewer N-insertions in productive TCRs among donors in an Asian-associated ancestry cluster than the roughly 620-donor mean. Several of the top co-occurrence clusters appeared to be linked to parvovirus B19, influenza, CMV and Epstein-Barr virus, according to a later analysis. The authors suggested that the approach could potentially be extended to other disease states and immunological phenotypes. In both the original and validation cohorts, the classifier was reported to diagnose cytomegalovirus status with high specificity and sensitivity. Assigning TCR associations to individual alleles was difficult when HLA alleles, especially DR and DQ, strongly co-occurred. Immune exposure information for the cohort was limited to CMV serostatus. Most TCR sequences were observed very rarely across donors, whereas some public TCRs were present in many individuals. In a later analysis, HLA-associated TCR beta chains showed more clonal expansion and lower generation probabilities than non-associated chains that were equally common. In an earlier analysis of fewer than 750 of the donors, most TCR beta V segments were observed in productive rearrangements about 87% or about 30% of the time, broadly matching IMGT annotations. Because HLA typing was unavailable for some donors at each locus, only the typed subset was used in association tests. A later analysis associated about 16,000 TCR beta sequences with specific HLA alleles at a false discovery rate of 0.05. Correlated functional status among segregating V segments might be attributable to linkage disequilibrium, but an unknown experimental factor could not be ruled out. A group of highly shared sequence variants was considered likely to be a technical artifact of the sequencing pipeline. A further reported finding was that TCR beta sequences accurately predicted the HLA-A and HLA-B alleles for most subjects in the first cohort. In a later analysis, most CMV-associated TCR beta chains were found to appear HLA-restricted, with HLA associations seemingly driven largely by CMV exposure. The earlier analysis of 587 of the donors excluded 15 to 20 rarely observed V segments, including chromosome 9 orphons, because counts were too low.

Libraries were built with the immunoSEQ multiplex PCR assay. A mixture of 60 forward primers for TCR Vbeta segments and 13 reverse primers for TCR Jbeta segments was used in the multiplex PCR. Amplification of the CDR3 region of rearranged TCR beta genes was performed with a multiplex PCR assay on genomic DNA. The Illumina HiSeq System was used to sequence the amplified TCR beta libraries as 87-base-pair reads. The paper's data handling went like this. A later analysis tallied 80 million to 95 million unique TCR beta chains across the 610 or so repertoires, and about 10 million of those chains were shared by two or more donors. To remove PCR and sequencing errors, raw reads were error-corrected and collapsed into unique sequences using a nearest-neighbor algorithm that merged closely related sequences. Alignment of CDR3 sequences to IMGT reference sequences was used to assign V, D and J gene segments. For a sequence to be retained, at least a six-nucleotide match to both a V gene segment and a J gene segment was required. A rearrangement was called productive if the CDR3 had no stop codons and remained in frame with V and J, and every other rearrangement was called non-productive. Following IMGT convention, CDR3 was defined as the stretch from the second conserved V-encoded cysteine to the conserved J-encoded phenylalanine. The earlier analysis of around 640 of the donors excluded sequences that lacked an unambiguous match to a single V gene segment. In an earlier analysis of 500 to 750 of the donors, V segments were called functional above 56.7% productive rearrangements and were called segregating when the between-donor standard deviation exceeded 5%. A statistical classification framework was developed to diagnose cytomegalovirus status using the catalog of TCR beta chain sequences. V and J gene assignment, in a later analysis, came from comparing TCR nucleotide sequences with IMGT/GENE-DB human TR gene sequences. In a later analysis, CDR3 sequences and most-parsimonious VDJ recombination scenarios were assigned using the TCRdist pipeline. In a later analysis, each TCR beta chain was defined by its CDR3 amino acid sequence together with its V-gene family, and reads lacking a unique V-gene family were excluded. As a way to deal with suspected cross-contamination and a sequencing artifact, a later analysis dropped hundreds of nucleotide sequences that were highly shared and had low generation probability. In a later analysis, a clonal expansion index was calculated for each public chain from normalized within-repertoire ranks of inferred template counts. In a later analysis, generation probabilities were computed using a VDJ recombination model fitted to out-of-frame rearrangements, and the results were checked against IGoR. A later analysis scored TCR-TCR, TCR-HLA and TCR-CMV co-occurrence with hypergeometric tests, applying a repertoire-size bias correction to TCR pairs. To estimate false discovery rates, a later analysis permuted the HLA or CMV assignments 20 times. In a later analysis, co-occurring TCRs were grouped using DBSCAN, with TCRdist sequence similarity added in when clustering inside HLA-allele-positive subsets. Repertoires with fewer than 30,000 or more than 120,000 public chains were left out of co-occurrence clustering, as were a few repertoires with anomalous nucleotide sharing. In its TCRdb copy, this immuneACCESS table keeps in-frame sequences only and misses some clones. Where compared with another copy, unresolved V genes explain less than half of these, and the others have no known cause. For V, J and clone size, that table is used; D and trimming come from the DNA. The record for this sample contains under 200,000 clones. Roughly 6.7% of the sample belongs to the ten largest clones.

The CDR3 spans 19 residues, from the cysteine through the phenylalanine. Only CDR3 DNA is held: 57 bases, read in frame from base 1. Sequences SGHDT (CDR1) and YYEEEE (CDR2) are obtained from the germline V gene. V is reduced by 3 bases and J by 6 bases, leaving a spacing of 31 bases between them. The TCR sequence derives from a man aged 30 to 39 in good health and CMV-seronegative. The sequence is built from TRBV5-6 and TRBJ2-7; the D gene is perhaps TRBD2, from 7 matching bases. Sequencing was carried out using PBMCs. The CDR3 loop reads CASSSWTVQPGLPRFEQYF. The DNA is TGTGCCAGCAGCTCGTGGACAGTACAACCGGGACTACCCCGATTCGAGCAGTACTTC.